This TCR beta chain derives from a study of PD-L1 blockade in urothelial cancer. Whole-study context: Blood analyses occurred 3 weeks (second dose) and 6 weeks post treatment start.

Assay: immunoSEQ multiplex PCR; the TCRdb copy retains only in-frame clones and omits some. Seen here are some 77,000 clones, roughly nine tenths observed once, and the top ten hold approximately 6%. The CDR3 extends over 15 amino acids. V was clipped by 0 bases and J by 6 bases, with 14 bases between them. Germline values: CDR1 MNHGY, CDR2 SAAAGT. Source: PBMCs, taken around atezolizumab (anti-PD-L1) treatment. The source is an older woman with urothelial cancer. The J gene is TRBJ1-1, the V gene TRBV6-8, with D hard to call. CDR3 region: CASSYSSGVGAEAFF. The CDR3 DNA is TGTGCCAGCAGTTACTCGTCAGGCGTCGGGGCTGAAGCTTTCTTT.